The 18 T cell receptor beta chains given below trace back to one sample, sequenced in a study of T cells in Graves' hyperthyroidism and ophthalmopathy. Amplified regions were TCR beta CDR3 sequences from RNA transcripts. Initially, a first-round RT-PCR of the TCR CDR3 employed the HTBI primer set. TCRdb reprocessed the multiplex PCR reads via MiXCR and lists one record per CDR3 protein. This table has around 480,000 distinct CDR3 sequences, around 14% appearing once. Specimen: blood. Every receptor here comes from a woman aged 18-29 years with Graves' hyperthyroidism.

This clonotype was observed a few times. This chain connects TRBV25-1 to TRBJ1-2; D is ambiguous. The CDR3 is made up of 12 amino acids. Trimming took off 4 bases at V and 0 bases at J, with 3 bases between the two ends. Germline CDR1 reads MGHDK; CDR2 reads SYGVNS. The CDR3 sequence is CASSVTNYGYTF. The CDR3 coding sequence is TGTGCCAGCAGTGTCACTAACTATGGCTACACCTTC.

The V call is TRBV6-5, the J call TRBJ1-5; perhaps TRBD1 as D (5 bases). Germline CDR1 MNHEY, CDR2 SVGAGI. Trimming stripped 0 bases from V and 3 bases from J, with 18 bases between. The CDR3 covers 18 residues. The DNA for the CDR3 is TGTGCCAGCAGTTACTCAAATTTACAGGTTTATTCCAATCAGCCCCAGCATTTT. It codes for CASSYSNLQVYSNQPQHF.

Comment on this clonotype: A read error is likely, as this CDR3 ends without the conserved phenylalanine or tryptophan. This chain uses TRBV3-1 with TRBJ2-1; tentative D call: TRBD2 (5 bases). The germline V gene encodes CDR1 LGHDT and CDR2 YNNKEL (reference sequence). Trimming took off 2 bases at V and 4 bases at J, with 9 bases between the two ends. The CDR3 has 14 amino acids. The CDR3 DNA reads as TGTGCCAGCAGCCAACGGGGTTTGTACAATGAGCAGTTCCTC. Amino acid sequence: CASSQRGLYNEQFL.

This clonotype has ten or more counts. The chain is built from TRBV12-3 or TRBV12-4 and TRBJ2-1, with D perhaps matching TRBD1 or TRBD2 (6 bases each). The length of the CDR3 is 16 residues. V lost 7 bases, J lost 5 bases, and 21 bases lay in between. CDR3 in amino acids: CASNAPGAGRDNEQFF. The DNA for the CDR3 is TGTGCCAGCAACGCCCCAGGGGCGGGAAGGGACAATGAGCAGTTCTTC.

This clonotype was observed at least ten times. The CDR3 DNA follows: TGTGCCATCAGTGAGGGCTACATGAACACTGAAGCTTTCTTT. This translates into CAISEGYMNTEAFF. This rearrangement joins TRBV10-3 to TRBJ1-1, with D hard to call. The germline gives CDR1 ENHRY, CDR2 SYGVKD. CDR3 length: 14 residues. Trimming shortened V by 2 bases and J by 0 bases, and 7 bases separated the two germline ends.

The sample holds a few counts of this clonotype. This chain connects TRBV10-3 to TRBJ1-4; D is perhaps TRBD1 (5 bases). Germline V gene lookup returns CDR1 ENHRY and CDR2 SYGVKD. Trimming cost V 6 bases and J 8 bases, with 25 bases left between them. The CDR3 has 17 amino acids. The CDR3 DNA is TGTGCCATCAGCATCAGAATAAACAGGAGGATATTGGAAAAACTGTTTTTT. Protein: CAISIRINRRILEKLFF.

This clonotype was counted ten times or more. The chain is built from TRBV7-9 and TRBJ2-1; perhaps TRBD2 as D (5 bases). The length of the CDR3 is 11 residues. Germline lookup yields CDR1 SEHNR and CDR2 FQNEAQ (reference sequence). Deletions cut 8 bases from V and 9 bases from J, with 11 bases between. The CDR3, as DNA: TGTGCCAGCGTCCGAGAGGGTGAGCAGTTCTTC. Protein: CASVREGEQFF.

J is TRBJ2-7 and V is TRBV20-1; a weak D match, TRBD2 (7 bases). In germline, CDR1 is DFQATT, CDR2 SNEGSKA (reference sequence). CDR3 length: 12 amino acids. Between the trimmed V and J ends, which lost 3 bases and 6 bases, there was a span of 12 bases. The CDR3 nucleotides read TGCAGTGCTAGGGGGGGGGCGGCCGAGCAGTACTTC. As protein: CSARGGAAEQYF.

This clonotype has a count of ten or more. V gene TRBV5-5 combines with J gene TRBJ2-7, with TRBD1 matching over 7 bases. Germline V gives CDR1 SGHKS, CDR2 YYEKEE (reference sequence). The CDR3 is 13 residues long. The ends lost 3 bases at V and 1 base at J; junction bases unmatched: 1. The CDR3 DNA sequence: TGTGCCAGCAGCTCGACAGGGTCCTACGAGCAGTACGTC. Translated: CASSSTGSYEQYV.

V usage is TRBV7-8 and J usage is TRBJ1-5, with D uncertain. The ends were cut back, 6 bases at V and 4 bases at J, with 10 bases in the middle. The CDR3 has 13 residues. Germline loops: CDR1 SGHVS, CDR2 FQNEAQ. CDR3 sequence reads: CASSREGNQPQHF. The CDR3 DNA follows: TGTGCCAGCAGTCGGGAGGGTAATCAGCCCCAGCATTTT.

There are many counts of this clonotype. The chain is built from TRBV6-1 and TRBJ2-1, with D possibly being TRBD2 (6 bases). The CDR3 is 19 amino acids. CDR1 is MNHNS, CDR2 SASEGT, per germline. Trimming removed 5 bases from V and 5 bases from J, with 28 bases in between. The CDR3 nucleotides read TGTGCCAGCAGTTACGCTTTTGGGGCAACCCGGAGGGGTGACAATGAGCAGTTCTTC. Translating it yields CASSYAFGATRRGDNEQFF.

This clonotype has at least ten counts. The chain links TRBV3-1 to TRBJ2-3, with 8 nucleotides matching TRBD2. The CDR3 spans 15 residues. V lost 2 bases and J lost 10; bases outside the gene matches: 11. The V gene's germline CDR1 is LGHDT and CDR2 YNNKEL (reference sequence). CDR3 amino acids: CASSQLTSGTSAQYF. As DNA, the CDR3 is TGTGCCAGCAGCCAACTAACTAGCGGAACGAGCGCGCAGTATTTT.

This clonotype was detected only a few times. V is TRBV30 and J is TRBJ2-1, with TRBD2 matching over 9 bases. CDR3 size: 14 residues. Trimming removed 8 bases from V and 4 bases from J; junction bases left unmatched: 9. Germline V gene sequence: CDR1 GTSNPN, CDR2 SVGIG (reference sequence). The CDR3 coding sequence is TGTGCCGTTTCGGGACTAGCAGTATACAATGAGCAGTTCTTC. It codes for CAVSGLAVYNEQFF.

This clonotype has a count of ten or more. The DNA for the CDR3 is TGCAGTGCTTTCCGGACAGGGGCGGTCGAGCAGTACGTC. It is translated as CSAFRTGAVEQYV. The V and J genes are TRBV20-1 and TRBJ2-7; 9 nucleotides agree with TRBD1. V lost 5 bases to trimming and J lost 6 bases; unmatched junction nucleotides: 8. There are 13 residues in the CDR3. Germline V CDR1 and CDR2: DFQATT, SNEGSKA (reference sequence).

In DNA form, the CDR3 reads TGTGCCAGCAGTGGGGGGTCTCCCTCGAATGAGCAGTTCTTC. As protein: CASSGGSPSNEQFF. The rearrangement links TRBV12-3 or TRBV12-4 to TRBJ2-1, with a possible D match to TRBD2 (6 bases). The ends were cut back, 5 bases at V and 7 bases at J, with 15 bases in the middle. The CDR3 has 14 amino acids.

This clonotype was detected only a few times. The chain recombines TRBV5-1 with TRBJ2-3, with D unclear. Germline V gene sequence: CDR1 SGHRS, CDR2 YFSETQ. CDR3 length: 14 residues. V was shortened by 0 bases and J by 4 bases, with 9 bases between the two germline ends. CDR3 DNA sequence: TGCGCCAGCAGCTTGGGCGGTTGGGCAGATACGCAGTATTTT. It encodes CASSLGGWADTQYF. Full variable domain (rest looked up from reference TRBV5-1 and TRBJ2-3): KAGVTQTPRYLIKTRGQQVTLSCSPISGHRSVSWYQQTPGQGLQFLFEYFSETQRNKGNFPGRFSGRQFSNSRSEMNVSTLELGDSALYLCASSLGGWADTQYFGPGTRLTVL.

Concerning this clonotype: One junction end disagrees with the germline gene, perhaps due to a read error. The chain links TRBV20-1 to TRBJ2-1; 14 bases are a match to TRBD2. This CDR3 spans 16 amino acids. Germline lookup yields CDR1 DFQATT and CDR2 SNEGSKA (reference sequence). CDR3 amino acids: CSATRLAGGPGYEEFF. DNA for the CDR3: TGCAGTGCTACTAGACTAGCGGGAGGGCCTGGATATGAGGAGTTCTTC.

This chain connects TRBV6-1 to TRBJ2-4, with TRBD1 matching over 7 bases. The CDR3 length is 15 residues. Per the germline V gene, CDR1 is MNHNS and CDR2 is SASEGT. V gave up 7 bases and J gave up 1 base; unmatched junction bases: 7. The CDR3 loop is CASTFRDSAKNIQYF. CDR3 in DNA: TGTGCCAGCACCTTCCGGGACAGTGCCAAAAACATTCAGTACTTC.